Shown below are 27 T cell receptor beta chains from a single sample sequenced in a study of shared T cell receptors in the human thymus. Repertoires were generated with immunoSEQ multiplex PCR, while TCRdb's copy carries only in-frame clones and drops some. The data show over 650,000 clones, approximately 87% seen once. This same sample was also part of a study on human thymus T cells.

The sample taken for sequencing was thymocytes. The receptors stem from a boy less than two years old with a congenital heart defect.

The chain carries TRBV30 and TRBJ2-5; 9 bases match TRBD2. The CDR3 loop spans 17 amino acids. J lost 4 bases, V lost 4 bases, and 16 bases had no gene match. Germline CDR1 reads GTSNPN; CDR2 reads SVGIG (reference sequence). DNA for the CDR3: TGTGCCTGGACTCTAAACCTTAGCGGGAGTAGACGAGAGACCCAGTACTTC. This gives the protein CAWTLNLSGSRRETQYF.

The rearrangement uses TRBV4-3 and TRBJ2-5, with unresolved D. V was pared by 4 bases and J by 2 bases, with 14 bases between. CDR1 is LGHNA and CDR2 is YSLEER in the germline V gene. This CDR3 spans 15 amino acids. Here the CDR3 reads CASSLRGRGQETQYF. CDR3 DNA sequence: TGCGCCAGCAGCCTCCGAGGCCGAGGTCAAGAGACCCAGTACTTC.

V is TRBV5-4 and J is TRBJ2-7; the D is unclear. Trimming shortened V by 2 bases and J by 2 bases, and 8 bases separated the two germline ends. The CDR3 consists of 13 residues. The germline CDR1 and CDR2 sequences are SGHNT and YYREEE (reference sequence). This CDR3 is CASSLHGPYEQYF. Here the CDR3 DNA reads TGTGCCAGCAGCTTACATGGTCCCTACGAGCAGTACTTC.

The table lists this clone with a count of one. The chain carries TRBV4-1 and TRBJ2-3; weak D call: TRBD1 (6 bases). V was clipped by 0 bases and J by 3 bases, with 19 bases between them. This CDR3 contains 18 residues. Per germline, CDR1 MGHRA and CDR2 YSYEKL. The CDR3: CASSQDVGRRGGTDTQYF. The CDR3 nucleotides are TGCGCCAGCAGCCAAGATGTCGGCAGGCGAGGGGGAACAGATACGCAGTATTTT.

The CDR3 region is CASSQYQTGDNNSPLHF. The DNA of the CDR3 is TGCGCCAGCAGCCAATATCAGACAGGGGACAATAATTCACCCCTCCACTTT. The rearrangement uses TRBV4-1 and TRBJ1-6; 8 bases match TRBD1. This CDR3 is built from 17 residues. After removal of 2 bases from V and 5 bases from J, the junction contained 8 bases not matched to a gene. Germline CDR1 reads MGHRA; CDR2 reads YSYEKL.

The CDR3 protein is CASSFLAGGTDTQYF. The DNA for the CDR3 is TGCGCCAGCAGCTTTCTTGCGGGGGGGACAGATACGCAGTATTTT. The genes are TRBV5-1 and TRBJ2-3; 9 bases are shared with TRBD2. CDR3 length equals 15 residues. V trimming: 2 bases; J trimming: 3 bases; junction bases outside the gene matches: 4. The germline gives CDR1 SGHRS, CDR2 YFSETQ.

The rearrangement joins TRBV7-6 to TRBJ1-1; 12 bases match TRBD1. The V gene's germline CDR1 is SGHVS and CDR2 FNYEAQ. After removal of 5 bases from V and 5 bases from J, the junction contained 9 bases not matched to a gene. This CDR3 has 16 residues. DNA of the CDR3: TGTGCCAGCAGCCTGGGGACAGGGGGCGAGGAAACTGAAGCTTTCTTT. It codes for CASSLGTGGEETEAFF.

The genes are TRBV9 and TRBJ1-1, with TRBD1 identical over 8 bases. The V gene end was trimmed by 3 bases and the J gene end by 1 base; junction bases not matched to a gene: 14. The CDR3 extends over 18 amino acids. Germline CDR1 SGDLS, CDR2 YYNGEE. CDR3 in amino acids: CASSGDRGSSVRNTEAFF. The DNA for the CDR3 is TGTGCCAGCAGCGGAGACAGGGGTTCATCAGTTCGGAACACTGAAGCTTTCTTT. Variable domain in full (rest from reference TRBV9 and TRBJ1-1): DSGVTQTPKHLITATGQRVTLRCSPRSGDLSVYWYQQSLDQGLQFLIQYYNGEERAKGNILERFSAQQFPDLHSELNLSSLELGDSALYFCASSGDRGSSVRNTEAFFGQGTRLTVV.

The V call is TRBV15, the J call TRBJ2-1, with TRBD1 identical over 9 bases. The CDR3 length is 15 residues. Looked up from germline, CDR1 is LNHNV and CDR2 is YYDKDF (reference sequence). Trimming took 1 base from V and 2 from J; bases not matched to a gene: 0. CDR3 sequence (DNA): TGTGCCACCAGCAGAGGACAGGGGGCCTACAATGAGCAGTTCTTC. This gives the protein CATSRGQGAYNEQFF.

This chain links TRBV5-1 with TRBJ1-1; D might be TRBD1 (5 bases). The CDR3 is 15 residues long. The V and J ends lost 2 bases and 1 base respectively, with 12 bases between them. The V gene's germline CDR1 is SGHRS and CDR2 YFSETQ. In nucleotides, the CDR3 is TGCGCCAGCAGCTTCGGAACAGGTGAGAACACTGAAGCTTTCTTT. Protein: CASSFGTGENTEAFF.

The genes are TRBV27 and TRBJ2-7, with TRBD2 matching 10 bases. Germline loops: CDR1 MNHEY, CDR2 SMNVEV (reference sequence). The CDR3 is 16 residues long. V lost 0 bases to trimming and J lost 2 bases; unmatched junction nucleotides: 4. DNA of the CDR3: TGTGCCAGCAGTTTATCGCCTAGCGGGGGACCCTACGAGCAGTACTTC. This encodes CASSLSPSGGPYEQYF.

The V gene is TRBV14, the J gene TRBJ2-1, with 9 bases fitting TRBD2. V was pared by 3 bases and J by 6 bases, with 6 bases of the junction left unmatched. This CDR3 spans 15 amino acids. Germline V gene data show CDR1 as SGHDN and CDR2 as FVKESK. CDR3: CASSHWGLAFNEQFF. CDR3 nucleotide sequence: TGTGCCAGCAGCCATTGGGGACTAGCCTTCAATGAGCAGTTCTTC.

CDR3 in DNA: TGTGCCAGCAGCCCACAGCATTGGGGGGCAGATACGCAGTATTTT. This encodes CASSPQHWGADTQYF. The V and J genes are TRBV28 and TRBJ2-3; D might be TRBD2 (6 bases). Looked up from germline, CDR1 is MDHEN and CDR2 is SYDVKM. This CDR3 has 15 amino acids. The V end was cut by 6 bases, the J end by 4 bases, with 17 bases between.

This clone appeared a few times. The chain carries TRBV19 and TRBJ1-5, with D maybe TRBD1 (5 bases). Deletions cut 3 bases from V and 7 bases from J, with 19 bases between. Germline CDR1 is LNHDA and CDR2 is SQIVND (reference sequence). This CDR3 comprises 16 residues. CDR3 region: CASSMIPQARGQPQHF. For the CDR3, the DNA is TGTGCCAGTAGTATGATTCCACAGGCAAGGGGCCAGCCCCAGCATTTT.

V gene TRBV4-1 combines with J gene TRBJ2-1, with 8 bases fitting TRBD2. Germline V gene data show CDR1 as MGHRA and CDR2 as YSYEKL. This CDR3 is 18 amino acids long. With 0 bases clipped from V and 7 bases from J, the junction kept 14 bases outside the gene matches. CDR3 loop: CASSQEVAAGGESNEQFF. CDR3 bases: TGCGCCAGCAGCCAAGAGGTCGCGGCGGGAGGTGAATCAAATGAGCAGTTCTTC.

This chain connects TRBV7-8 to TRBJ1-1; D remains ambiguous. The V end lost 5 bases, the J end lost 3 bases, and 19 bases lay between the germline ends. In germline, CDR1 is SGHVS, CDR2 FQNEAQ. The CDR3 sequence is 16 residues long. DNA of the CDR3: TGTGCCAGCAGCCCAGAAGCGGGGAAGTTATACACTGAAGCTTTCTTT. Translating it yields CASSPEAGKLYTEAFF.

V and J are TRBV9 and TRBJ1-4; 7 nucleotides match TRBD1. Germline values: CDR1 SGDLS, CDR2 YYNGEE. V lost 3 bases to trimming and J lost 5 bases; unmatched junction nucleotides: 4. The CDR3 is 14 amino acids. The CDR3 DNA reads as TGTGCCAGCAGCGGACAGGGTTCCAATGAAAAACTGTTTTTT. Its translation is CASSGQGSNEKLFF.

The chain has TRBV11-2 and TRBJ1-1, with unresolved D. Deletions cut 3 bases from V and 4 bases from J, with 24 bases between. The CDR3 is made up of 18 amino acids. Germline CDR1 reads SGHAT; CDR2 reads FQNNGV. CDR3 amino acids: CASSFGVSGNSECTEAFF. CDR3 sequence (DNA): TGTGCCAGCAGCTTTGGGGTTTCCGGGAATAGCGAGTGCACTGAAGCTTTCTTT.

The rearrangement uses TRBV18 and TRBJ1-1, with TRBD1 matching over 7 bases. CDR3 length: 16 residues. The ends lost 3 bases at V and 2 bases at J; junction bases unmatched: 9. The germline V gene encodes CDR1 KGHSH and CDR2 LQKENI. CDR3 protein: CASSPKRDSRNTEAFF. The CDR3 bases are TGTGCCAGCTCACCGAAACGGGACAGCCGTAACACTGAAGCTTTCTTT.

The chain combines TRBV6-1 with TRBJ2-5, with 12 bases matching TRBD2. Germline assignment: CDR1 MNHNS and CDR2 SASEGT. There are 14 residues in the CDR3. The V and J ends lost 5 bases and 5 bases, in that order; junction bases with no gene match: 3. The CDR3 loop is CASSQGLAGETQYF. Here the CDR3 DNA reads TGTGCCAGCAGTCAGGGACTAGCGGGCGAGACCCAGTACTTC.

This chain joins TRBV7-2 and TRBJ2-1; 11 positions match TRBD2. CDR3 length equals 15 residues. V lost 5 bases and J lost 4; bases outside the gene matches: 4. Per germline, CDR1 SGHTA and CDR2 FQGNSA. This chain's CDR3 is CASSPRLAGYNEQFF. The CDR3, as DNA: TGTGCCAGCAGCCCTCGACTAGCGGGATACAATGAGCAGTTCTTC.

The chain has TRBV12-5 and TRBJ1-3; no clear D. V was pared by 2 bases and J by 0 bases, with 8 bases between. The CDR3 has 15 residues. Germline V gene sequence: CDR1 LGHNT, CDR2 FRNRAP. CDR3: CASGLTPISGNTIYF. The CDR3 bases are TGTGCTAGTGGTTTGACACCAATCTCTGGAAACACCATATATTTT.

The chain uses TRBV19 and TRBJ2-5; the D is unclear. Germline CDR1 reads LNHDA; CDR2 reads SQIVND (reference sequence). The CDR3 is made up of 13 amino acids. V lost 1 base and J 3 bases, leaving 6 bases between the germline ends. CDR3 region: CASSIAREETQYF. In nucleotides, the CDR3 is TGTGCCAGTAGTATAGCGCGTGAAGAGACCCAGTACTTC.

CDR3 DNA: TGCGCCAGCAGTCCTCCCGGGACAACCAACAATGAGCAGTTCTTC. Translating gives CASSPPGTTNNEQFF. This chain connects TRBV5-1 to TRBJ2-1; D perhaps matches TRBD1 (6 bases). Trimming cost V 5 bases and J 5 bases, with 17 bases left between them. The germline V gene encodes CDR1 SGHRS and CDR2 YFSETQ. The CDR3 loop spans 15 amino acids.

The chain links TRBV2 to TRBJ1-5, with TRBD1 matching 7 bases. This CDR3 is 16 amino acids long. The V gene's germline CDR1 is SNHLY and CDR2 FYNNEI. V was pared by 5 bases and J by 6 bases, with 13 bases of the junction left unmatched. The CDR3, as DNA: TGTGCCAGCAGTTCGGTCCCCTACAGGGGTGGTCAGCCCCAGCATTTT. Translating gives CASSSVPYRGGQPQHF.

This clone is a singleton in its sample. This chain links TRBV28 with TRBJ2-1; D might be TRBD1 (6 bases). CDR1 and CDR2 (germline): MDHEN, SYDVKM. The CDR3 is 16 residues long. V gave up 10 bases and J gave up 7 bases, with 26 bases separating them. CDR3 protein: CATSPLTTGTGNEQFF. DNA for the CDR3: TGTGCCACCTCACCCCTAACGACAGGAACGGGTAATGAGCAGTTCTTC.

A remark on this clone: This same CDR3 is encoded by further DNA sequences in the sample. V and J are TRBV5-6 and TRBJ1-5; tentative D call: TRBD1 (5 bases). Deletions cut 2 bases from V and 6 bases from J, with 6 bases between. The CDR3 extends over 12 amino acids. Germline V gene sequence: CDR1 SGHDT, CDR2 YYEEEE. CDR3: CASSLGVQPQHF. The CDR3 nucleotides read TGTGCCAGCAGCTTAGGGGTTCAGCCCCAGCATTTT.